The 9 T cell receptor beta chains below come from one sample, sequenced in a study of blood T cell repertoires in COVID-19. Only in-frame clones appear in the TCRdb table, and some are missing; sequencing was by immunoSEQ multiplex PCR. The sample shows roughly 250,000 clones, about 89% of them seen only once. Sequencing was carried out using peripheral blood. Receptors were obtained from a man younger than 45 with acute or convalescent COVID-19.

This clone was recorded only once. The chain uses TRBV12-3 or TRBV12-4 and TRBJ1-1; D remains unclear. The CDR3 covers 11 residues. V was pared by 7 bases and J by 1 base, with 4 bases between. CDR3 residues: CASTGNTEAFF. DNA for the CDR3: TGTGCCAGCACCGGGAACACTGAAGCTTTCTTT.

This clone was observed once. V usage is TRBV5-1 and J usage is TRBJ2-2, with D possibly TRBD1 on 5 matching bases. This CDR3 contains 15 residues. Trimming took 2 bases from V and 4 from J, leaving 12 bases between them. From germline, CDR1 is SGHRS and CDR2 YFSETQ. The DNA for the CDR3 is TGCGCCAGCAGCTTAAGGACAAGGGGCACCGGGGAGCTGTTTTTT. This encodes CASSLRTRGTGELFF.

The J gene is TRBJ2-5, the V gene TRBV10-3; TRBD2 agrees at 11 bases. V shed 3 bases and J 1 base; nucleotides not matched to a gene: 7. This CDR3 spans 17 amino acids. The V gene's germline CDR1 is ENHRY and CDR2 SYGVKD. The DNA of the CDR3 is TGTGCCATCAGTGACCCCACTAGCGGGGGATCCCAAGAGACCCAGTACTTC. This encodes CAISDPTSGGSQETQYF.

This rearrangement joins TRBV9 to TRBJ2-7; tentatively, D is TRBD2 (6 bases). Germline values: CDR1 SGDLS, CDR2 YYNGEE. There are 15 residues in the CDR3. The V end lost 2 bases, the J end lost 4 bases, and 16 bases lay between the germline ends. The CDR3 is CASSVGVGGVYEQYF. The CDR3 nucleotides are TGTGCCAGCAGCGTGGGGGTTGGAGGGGTTTACGAGCAGTACTTC. Using reference TRBV9 and TRBJ2-7 for the parts outside the CDR3, the full variable domain is DSGVTQTPKHLITATGQRVTLRCSPRSGDLSVYWYQQSLDQGLQFLIQYYNGEERAKGNILERFSAQQFPDLHSELNLSSLELGDSALYFCASSVGVGGVYEQYFGPGTRLTVT.

This chain joins TRBV28 and TRBJ2-7, with D possibly TRBD1 on 6 matching bases. The CDR3 contains 13 residues. The germline V gene has CDR1 MDHEN and CDR2 SYDVKM. The V and J ends lost 7 bases and 3 bases respectively, with 13 bases between them. The CDR3 is CASINSRGYEQYF. CDR3 coding DNA: TGTGCCAGCATTAATAGCAGGGGCTACGAGCAGTACTTC.

The J gene is TRBJ1-6, the V gene TRBV18; D unresolved. The length of the CDR3 is 14 residues. Germline lookup yields CDR1 KGHSH and CDR2 LQKENI. V lost 4 bases, J lost 7 bases, and 11 bases lay in between. The CDR3 nucleotides are TGTGCCAGCTCACAGGACTCGGGAAATTCACCCCTCCACTTT. Residues: CASSQDSGNSPLHF.

CDR3 region: CASRGANEQFF. The CDR3 nucleotides are TGTGCCAGCAGAGGGGCTAATGAGCAGTTCTTC. This chain joins TRBV3-1 (or the pseudogene TRBV3-2) and TRBJ2-1, with a possible D match to TRBD1 (5 bases). CDR3 length: 11 amino acids. Deletions cut 6 bases from V and 7 bases from J, with 7 bases between. Germline V gene sequence: CDR1 LGHDT, CDR2 YNNKEL (reference sequence).

The count of this clone is one. This sequence joins TRBV6-5 and TRBJ2-3; TRBD1 agrees at 8 bases. J gave up 2 bases and V 8 bases, and 3 bases lay outside the gene matches. The CDR3 is 13 amino acids. The germline V gene encodes CDR1 MNHEY and CDR2 SVGAGI. In DNA, the CDR3 is TGTGCCAGCCGGACAGGGAACACAGATACGCAGTATTTT. It encodes CASRTGNTDTQYF.

The V call is TRBV20-1, the J call TRBJ1-4; unclear D gene. With 1 base removed from V and 9 bases from J, the gap between germline ends came to 3 bases. The germline V gene encodes CDR1 DFQATT and CDR2 SNEGSKA (reference sequence). This CDR3 spans 10 amino acids. The CDR3 nucleotides are TGCAGTGCTAGAGTCAAAAAACTGTTTTTT. This gives the protein CSARVKKLFF.